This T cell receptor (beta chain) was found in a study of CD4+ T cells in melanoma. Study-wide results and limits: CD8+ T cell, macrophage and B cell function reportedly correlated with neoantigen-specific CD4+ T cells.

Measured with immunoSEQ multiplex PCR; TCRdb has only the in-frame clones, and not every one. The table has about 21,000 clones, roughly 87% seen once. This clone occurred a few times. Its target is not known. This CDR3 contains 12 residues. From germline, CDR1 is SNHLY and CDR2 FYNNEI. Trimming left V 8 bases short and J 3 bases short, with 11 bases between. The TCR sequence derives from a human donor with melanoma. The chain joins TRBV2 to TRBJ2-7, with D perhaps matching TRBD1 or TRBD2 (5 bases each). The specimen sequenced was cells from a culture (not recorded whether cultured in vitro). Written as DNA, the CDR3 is TGTGCCAGCGTGGGGGATGGCTACGAGCAGTACTTC. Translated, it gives CASVGDGYEQYF.